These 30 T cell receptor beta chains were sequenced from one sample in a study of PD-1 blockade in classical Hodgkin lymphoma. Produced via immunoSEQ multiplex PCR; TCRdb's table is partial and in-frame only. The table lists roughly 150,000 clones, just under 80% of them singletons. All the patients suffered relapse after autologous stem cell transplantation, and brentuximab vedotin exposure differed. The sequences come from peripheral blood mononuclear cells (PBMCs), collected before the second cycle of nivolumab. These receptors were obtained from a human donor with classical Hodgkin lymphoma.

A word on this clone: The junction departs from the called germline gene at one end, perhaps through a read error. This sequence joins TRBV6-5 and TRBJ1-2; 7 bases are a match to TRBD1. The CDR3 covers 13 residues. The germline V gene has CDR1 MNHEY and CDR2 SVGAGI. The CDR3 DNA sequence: TGTGCCATCAGTTACCGGACAGGTGAAGGCTACACCTTC. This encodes CAISYRTGEGYTF.

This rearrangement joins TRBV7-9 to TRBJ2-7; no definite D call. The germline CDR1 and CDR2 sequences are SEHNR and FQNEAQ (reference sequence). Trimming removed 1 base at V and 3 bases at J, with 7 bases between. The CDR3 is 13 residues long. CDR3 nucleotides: TGTGCCAGCAGCTTAGACGCTTTCTACGAGCAGTACTTC. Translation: CASSLDAFYEQYF.

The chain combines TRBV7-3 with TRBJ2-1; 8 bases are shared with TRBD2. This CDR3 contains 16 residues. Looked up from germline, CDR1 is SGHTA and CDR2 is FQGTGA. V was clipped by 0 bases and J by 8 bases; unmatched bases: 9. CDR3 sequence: CASSLTGREGLHEQFF. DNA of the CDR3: TGTGCCAGCAGCTTAACGGGCCGGGAGGGCCTCCATGAGCAGTTCTTC.

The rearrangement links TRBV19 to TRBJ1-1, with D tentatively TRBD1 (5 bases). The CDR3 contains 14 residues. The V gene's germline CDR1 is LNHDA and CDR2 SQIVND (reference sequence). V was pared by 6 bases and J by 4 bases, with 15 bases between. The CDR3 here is CASRLSGSGTEAFF. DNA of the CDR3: TGTGCCAGTAGGCTGTCAGGGAGTGGCACTGAAGCTTTCTTT.

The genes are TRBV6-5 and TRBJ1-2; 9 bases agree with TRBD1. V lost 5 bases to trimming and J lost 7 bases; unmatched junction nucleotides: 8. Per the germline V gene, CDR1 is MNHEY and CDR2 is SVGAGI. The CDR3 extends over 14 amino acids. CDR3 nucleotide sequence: TGTGCCAGCAGTACAGGGGGCCTCGGAGGTGGCTACACCTTC. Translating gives CASSTGGLGGGYTF.

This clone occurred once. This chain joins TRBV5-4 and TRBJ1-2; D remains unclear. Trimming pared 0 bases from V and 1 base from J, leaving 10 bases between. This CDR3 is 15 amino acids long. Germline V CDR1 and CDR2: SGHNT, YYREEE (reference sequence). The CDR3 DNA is TGTGCCAGCAGCTTGGCCCCTACAGATAACTATGGCTACACCTTC. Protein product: CASSLAPTDNYGYTF.

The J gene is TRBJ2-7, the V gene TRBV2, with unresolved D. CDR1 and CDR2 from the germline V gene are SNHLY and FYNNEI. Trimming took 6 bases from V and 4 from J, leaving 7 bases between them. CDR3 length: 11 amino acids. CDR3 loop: CASRITYEQYF. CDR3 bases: TGTGCCAGCAGGATCACGTACGAGCAGTACTTC.

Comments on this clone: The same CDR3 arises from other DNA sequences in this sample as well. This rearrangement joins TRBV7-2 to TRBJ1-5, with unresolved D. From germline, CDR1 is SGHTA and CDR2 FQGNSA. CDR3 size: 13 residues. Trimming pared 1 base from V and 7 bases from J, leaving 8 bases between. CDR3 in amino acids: CASSLVLEQPQHF. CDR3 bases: TGTGCCAGCAGCTTAGTTTTGGAGCAGCCCCAGCATTTT.

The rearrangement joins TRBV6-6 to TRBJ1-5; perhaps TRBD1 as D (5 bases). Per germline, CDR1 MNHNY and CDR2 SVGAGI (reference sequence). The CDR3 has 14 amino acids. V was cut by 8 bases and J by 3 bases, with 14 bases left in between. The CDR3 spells CASRPGTNNQPQHF. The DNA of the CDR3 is TGTGCCAGCCGACCCGGGACGAACAATCAGCCCCAGCATTTT.

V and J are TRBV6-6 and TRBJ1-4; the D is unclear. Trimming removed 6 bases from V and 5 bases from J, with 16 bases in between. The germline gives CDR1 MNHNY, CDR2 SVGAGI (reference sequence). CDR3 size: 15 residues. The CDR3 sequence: CASSHSGSQNEKLFF. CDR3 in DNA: TGTGCCAGCAGCCATAGCGGGAGTCAGAATGAAAAACTGTTTTTT.

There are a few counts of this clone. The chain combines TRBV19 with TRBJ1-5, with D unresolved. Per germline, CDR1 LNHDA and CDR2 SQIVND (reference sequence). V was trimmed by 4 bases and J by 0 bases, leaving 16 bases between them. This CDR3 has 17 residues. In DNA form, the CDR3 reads TGTGCCAGTAGTACGACACGACCCCCCATTAGCAATCAGCCCCAGCATTTT. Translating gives CASSTTRPPISNQPQHF.

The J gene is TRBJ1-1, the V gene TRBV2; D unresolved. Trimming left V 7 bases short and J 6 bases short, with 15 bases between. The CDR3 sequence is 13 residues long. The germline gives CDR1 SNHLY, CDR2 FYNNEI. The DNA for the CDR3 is TGTGCCAGCATCAGAACGGACGGATCTGAAGCTTTCTTT. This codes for CASIRTDGSEAFF.

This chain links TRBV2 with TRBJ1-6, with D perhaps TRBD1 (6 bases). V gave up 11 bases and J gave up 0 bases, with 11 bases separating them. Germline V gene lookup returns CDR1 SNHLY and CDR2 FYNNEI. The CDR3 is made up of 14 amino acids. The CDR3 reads CAWTVPSYNSPLHF. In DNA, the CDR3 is TGTGCCTGGACAGTCCCCTCCTATAATTCACCCCTCCACTTT.

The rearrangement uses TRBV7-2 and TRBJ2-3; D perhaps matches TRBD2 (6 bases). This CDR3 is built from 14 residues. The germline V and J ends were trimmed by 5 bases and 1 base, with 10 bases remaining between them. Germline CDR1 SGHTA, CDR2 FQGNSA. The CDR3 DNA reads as TGTGCCAGCAGCGTCGGGACTGGCACAGATACGCAGTATTTT. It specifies CASSVGTGTDTQYF.

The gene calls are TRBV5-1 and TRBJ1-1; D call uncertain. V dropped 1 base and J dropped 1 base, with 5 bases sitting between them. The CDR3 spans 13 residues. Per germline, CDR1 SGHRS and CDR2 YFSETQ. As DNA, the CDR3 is TGCGCCAGCAGCTTGTTCGGGAACACTGAAGCTTTCTTT. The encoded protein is CASSLFGNTEAFF.

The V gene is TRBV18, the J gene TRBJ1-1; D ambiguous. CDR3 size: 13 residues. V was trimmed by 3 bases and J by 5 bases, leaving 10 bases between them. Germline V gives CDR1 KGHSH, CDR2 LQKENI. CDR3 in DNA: TGTGCCAGCTCACCCCTAGGAGGTACTGAAGCTTTCTTT. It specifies CASSPLGGTEAFF.

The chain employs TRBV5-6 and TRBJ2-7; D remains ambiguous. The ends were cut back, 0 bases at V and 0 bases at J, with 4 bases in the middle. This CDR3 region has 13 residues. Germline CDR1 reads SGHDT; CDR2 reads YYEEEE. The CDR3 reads CASSLDPSYEQYF. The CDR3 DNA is TGTGCCAGCAGCTTGGACCCCTCCTACGAGCAGTACTTC.

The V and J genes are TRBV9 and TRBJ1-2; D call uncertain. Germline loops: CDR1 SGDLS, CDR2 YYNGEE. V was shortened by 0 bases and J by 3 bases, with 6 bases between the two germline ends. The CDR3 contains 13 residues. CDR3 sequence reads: CASSVGEDYGYTF. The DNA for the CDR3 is TGTGCCAGCAGCGTAGGGGAAGACTATGGCTACACCTTC.

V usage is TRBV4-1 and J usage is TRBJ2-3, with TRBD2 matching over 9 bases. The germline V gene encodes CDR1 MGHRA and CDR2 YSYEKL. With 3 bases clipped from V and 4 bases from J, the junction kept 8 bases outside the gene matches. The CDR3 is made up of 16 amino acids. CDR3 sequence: CASSQSGTSTSDTQYF. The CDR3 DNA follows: TGCGCCAGCAGCCAGTCCGGGACTAGCACGTCAGATACGCAGTATTTT.

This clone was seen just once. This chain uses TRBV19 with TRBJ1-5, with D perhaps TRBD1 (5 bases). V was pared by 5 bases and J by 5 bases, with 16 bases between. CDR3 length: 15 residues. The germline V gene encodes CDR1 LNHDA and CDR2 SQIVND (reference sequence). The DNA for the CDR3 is TGTGCCAGTAGTCTGCTGGACATCCTATATCAGCCCCAGCATTTT. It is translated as CASSLLDILYQPQHF.

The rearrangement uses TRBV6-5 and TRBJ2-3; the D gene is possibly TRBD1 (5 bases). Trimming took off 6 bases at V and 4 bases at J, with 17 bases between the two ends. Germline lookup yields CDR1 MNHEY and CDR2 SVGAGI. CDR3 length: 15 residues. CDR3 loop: CASSREWGSADTQYF. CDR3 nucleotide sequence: TGTGCCAGCAGCCGAGAGTGGGGCTCGGCAGATACGCAGTATTTT.

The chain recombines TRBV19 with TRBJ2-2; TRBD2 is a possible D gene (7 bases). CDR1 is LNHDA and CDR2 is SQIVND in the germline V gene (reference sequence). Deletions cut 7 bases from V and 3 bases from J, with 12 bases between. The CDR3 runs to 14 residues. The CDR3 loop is CASKRDIHTGELFF. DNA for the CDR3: TGTGCCAGTAAGCGGGACATCCACACCGGGGAGCTGTTTTTT.

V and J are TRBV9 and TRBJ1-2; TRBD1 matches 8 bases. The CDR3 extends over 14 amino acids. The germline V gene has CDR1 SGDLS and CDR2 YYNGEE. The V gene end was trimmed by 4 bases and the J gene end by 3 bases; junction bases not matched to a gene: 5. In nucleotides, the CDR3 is TGTGCCAGCAGCCCAGGACAGGGCGACTATGGCTACACCTTC. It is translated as CASSPGQGDYGYTF.

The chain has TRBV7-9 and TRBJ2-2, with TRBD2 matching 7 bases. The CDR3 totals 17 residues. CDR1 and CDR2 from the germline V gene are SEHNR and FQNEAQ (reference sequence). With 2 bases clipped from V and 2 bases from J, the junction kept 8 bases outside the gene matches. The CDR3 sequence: CASSLRQGRGNTGELFF. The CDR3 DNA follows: TGTGCCAGCAGCTTACGACAAGGGAGGGGTAACACCGGGGAGCTGTTTTTT. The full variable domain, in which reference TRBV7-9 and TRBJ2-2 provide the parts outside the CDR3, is DTGVSQNPRHKITKRGQNVTFRCDPISEHNRLYWYRQTLGQGPEFLTYFQNEAQLEKSRLLSDRFSAERPKGSFSTLEIQRTEQGDSAMYLCASSLRQGRGNTGELFFGEGSRLTVL.

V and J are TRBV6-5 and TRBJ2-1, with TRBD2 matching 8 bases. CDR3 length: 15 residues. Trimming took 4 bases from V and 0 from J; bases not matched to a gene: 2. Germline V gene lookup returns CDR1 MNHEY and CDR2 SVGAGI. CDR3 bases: TGTGCCAGCAGTTTCCGGGAGGGCTCCTACAATGAGCAGTTCTTC. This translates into CASSFREGSYNEQFF.

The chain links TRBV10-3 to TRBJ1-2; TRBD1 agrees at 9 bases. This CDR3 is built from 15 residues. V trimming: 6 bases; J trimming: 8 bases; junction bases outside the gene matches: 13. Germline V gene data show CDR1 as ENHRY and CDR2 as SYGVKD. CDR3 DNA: TGTGCCATCAGACGGGACAGGGAAAGCCTGTTAGGCTACACCTTC. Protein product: CAIRRDRESLLGYTF.

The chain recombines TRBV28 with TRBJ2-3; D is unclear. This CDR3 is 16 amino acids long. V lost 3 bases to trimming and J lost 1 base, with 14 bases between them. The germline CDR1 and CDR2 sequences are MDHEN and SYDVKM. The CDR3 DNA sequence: TGTGCCAGCAGTTTGACCGGAGTAGTTCGCACAGATACGCAGTATTTT. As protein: CASSLTGVVRTDTQYF.

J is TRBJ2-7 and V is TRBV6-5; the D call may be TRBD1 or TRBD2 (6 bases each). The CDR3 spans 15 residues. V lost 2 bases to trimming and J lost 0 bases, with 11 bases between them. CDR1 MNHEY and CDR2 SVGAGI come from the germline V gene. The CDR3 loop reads CASSYLGGSSYEQYF. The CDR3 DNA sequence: TGTGCCAGCAGTTACCTGGGGGGCTCCTCCTACGAGCAGTACTTC.

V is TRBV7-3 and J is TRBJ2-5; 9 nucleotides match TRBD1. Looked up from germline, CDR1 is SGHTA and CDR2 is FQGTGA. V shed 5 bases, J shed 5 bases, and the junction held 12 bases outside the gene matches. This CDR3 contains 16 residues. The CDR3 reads CASSAGTGRSGETQYF. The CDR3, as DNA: TGTGCCAGCAGCGCCGGGACAGGGCGGTCGGGGGAGACCCAGTACTTC.

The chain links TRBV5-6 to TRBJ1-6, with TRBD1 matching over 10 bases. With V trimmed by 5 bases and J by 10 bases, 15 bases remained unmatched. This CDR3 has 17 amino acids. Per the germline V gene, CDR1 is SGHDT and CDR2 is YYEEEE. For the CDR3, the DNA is TGTGCCAGCAGATCGACCGGGACAGGGGTCCTGGGGTCACCCCTCCACTTT. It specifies CASRSTGTGVLGSPLHF.